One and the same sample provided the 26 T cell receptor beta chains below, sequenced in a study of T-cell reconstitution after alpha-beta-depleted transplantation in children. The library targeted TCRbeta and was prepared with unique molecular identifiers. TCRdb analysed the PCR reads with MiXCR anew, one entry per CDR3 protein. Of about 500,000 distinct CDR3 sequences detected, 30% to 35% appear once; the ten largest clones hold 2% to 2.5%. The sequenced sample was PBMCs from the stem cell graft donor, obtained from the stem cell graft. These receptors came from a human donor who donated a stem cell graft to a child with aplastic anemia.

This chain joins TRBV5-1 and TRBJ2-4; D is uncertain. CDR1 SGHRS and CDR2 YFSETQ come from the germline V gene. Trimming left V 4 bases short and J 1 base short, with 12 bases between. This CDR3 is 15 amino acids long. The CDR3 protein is CASSESPRAKNIQYF. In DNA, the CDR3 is TGCGCCAGCAGCGAGAGCCCCCGTGCCAAAAACATTCAGTACTTC.

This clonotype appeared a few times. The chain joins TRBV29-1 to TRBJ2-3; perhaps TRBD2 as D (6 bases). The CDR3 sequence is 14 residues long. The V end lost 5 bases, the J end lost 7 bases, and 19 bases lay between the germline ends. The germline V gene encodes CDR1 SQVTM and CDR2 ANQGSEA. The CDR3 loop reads CSVTRGLNVNTQYF. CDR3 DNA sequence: TGCAGCGTTACTCGGGGACTTAACGTGAATACGCAGTATTTT.

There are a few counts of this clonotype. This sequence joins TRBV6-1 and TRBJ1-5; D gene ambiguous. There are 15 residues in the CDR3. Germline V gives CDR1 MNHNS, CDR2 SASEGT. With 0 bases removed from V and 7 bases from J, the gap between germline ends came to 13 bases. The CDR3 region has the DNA TGTGCCAGCAGTGAAGCTAGCGGGGTAAGGCAGCCCCAGCATTTT. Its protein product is CASSEASGVRQPQHF.

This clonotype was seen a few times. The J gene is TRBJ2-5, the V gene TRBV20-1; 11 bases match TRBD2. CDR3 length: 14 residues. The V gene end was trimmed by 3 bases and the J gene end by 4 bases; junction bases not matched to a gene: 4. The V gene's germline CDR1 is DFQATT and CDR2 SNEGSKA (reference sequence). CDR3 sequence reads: CSASRLAGLETQYF. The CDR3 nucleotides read TGCAGTGCTAGCCGACTAGCGGGACTAGAGACCCAGTACTTC.

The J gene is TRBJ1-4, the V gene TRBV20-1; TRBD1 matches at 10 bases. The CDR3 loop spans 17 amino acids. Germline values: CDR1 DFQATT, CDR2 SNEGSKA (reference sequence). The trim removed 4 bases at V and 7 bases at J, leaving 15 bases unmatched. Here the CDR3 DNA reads TGCAGTGCTATGGACAGGGGGATGGTGGATATACGTGAAAAACTGTTTTTT. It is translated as CSAMDRGMVDIREKLFF.

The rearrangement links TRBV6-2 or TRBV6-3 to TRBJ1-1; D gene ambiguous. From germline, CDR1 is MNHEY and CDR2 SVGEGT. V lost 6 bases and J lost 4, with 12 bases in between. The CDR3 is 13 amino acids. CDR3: CASSRREATEAFF. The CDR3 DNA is TGTGCCAGCAGCCGAAGAGAGGCCACTGAAGCTTTCTTT.

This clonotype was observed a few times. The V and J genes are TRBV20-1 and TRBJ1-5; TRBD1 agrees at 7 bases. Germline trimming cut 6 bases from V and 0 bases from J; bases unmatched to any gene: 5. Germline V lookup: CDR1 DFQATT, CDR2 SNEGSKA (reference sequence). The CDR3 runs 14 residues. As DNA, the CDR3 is TGCAGTGCCCCACAGGGGAATAGCAATCAGCCCCAGCATTTT. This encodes CSAPQGNSNQPQHF.

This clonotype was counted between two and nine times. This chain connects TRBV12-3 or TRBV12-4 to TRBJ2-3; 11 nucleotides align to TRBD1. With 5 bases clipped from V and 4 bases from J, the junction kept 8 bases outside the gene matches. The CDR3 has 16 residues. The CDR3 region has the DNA TGTGCCAGCAGTCCAAGGGACAGGGGGTATGCAGATACGCAGTATTTT. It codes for CASSPRDRGYADTQYF.

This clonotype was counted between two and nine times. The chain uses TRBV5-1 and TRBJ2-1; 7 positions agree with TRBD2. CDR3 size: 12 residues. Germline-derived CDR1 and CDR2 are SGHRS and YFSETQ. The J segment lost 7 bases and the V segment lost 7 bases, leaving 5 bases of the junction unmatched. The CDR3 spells CASGLDGNEQFF. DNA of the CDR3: TGCGCCAGCGGACTAGATGGGAATGAGCAGTTCTTC.

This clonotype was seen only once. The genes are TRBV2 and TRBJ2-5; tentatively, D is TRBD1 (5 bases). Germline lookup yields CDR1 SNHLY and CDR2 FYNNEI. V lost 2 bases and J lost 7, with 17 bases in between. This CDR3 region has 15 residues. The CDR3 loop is CASSEYIAGIATQYF. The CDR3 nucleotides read TGTGCCAGCAGTGAATATATCGCAGGGATCGCGACCCAGTACTTC.

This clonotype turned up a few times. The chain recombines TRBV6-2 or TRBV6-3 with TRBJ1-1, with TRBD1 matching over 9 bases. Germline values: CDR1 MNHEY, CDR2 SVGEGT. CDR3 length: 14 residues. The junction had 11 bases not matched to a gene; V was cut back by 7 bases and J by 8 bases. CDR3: CASNLQGAGKEAFF. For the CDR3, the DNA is TGTGCCAGCAATCTACAGGGGGCTGGGAAAGAAGCTTTCTTT.

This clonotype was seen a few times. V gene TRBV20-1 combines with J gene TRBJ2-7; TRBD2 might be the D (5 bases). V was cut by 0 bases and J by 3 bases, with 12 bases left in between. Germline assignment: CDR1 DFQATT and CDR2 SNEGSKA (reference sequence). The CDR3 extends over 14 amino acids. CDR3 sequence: CSARDIANRYEQYF. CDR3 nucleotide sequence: TGCAGTGCTAGAGACATAGCGAACCGCTACGAGCAGTACTTC.

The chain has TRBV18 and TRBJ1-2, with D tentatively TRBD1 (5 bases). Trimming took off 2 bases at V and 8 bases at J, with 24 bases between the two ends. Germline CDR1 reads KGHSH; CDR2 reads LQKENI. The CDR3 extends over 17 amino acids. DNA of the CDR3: TGTGCCAGCTCACCATGGTCTCAGGACATCCAGACGGGGGGCTACACCTTC. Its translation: CASSPWSQDIQTGGYTF.

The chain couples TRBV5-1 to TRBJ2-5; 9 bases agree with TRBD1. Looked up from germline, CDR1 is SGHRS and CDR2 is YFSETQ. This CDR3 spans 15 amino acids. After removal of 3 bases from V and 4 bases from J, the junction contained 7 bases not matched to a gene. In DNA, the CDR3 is TGCGCCAGCAGCTGGCGGGACAGGGAAGCAGAGACCCAGTACTTC. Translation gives CASSWRDREAETQYF.

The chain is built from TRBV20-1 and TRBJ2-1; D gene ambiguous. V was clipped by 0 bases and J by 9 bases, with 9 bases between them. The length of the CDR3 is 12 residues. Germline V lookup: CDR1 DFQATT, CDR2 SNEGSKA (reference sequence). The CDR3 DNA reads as TGCAGTGCTAGAGATTTCGGCACTGAGCAGTTCTTC. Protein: CSARDFGTEQFF.

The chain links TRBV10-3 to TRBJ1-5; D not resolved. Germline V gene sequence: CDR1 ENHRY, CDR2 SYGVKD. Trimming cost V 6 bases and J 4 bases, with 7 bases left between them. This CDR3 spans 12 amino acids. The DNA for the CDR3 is TGTGCCATCAGGACGGATAATCAGCCCCAGCATTTT. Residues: CAIRTDNQPQHF.

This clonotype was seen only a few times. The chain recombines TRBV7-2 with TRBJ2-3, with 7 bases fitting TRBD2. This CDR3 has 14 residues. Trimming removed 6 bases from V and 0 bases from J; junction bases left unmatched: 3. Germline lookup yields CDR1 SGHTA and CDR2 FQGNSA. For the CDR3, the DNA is TGTGCCAGCAGGGTTAGCGGGAGCACAGATACGCAGTATTTT. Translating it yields CASRVSGSTDTQYF. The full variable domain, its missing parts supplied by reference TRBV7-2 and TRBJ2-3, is GAGVSQSPSNKVTEKGKDVELRCDPISGHTALYWYRQSLGQGLEFLIYFQGNSAPDKSGLPSDRFSAERTGGSVSTLTIQRTQQEDSAVYLCASRVSGSTDTQYFGPGTRLTVL.

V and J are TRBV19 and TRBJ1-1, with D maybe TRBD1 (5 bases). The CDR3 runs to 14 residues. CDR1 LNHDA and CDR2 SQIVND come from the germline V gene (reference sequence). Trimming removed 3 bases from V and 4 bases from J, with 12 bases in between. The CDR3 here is CASSIRGAGTEAFF. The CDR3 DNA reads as TGTGCCAGTAGTATTAGGGGCGCGGGCACTGAAGCTTTCTTT.

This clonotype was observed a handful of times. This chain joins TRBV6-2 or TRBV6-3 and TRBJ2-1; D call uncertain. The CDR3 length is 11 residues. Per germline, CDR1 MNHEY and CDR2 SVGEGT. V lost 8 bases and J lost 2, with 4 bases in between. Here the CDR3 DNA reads TGTGCCAGCCCCCCCTACAATGAGCAGTTCTTC. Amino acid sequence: CASPPYNEQFF.

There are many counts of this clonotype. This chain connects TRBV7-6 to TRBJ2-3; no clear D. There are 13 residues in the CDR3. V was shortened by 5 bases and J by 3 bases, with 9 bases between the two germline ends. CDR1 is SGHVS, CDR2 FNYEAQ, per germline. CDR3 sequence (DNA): TGTGCCAGCAGCCCCCCGGGTACAGATACGCAGTATTTT. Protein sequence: CASSPPGTDTQYF.

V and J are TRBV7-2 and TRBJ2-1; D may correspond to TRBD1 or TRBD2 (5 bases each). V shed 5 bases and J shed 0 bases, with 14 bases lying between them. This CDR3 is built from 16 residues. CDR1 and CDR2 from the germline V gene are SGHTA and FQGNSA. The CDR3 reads CASSRDGARSYNEQFF. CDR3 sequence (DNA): TGTGCCAGCAGCCGAGACGGGGCACGCTCCTACAATGAGCAGTTCTTC.

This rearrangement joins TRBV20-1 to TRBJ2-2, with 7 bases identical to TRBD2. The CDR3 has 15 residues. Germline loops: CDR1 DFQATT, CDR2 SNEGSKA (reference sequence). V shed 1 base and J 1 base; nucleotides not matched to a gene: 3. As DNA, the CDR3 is TGCAGTGCTAGAGGACTAGCCCAGAACACCGGGGAGCTGTTTTTT. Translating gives CSARGLAQNTGELFF.

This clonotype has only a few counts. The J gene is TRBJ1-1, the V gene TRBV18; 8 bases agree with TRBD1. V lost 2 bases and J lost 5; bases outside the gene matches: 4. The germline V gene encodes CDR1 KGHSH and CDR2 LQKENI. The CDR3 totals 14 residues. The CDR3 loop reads CASSPSRGRTEAFF. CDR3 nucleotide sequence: TGTGCCAGCTCACCATCCAGGGGGCGAACTGAAGCTTTCTTT.

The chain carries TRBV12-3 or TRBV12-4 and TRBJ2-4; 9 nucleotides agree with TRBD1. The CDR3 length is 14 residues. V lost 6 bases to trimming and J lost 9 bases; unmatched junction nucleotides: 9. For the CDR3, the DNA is TGTGCCAGCAGGGTACAGGGGGCGCCCGGCATTCAGTACTTC. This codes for CASRVQGAPGIQYF.

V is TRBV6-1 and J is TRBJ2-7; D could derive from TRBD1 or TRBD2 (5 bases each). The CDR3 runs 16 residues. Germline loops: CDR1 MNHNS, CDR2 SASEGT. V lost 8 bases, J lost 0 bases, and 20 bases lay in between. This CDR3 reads CASLGVRGGSSYEQYF. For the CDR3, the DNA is TGTGCCAGCCTCGGGGTTCGTGGGGGAAGCTCCTACGAGCAGTACTTC.

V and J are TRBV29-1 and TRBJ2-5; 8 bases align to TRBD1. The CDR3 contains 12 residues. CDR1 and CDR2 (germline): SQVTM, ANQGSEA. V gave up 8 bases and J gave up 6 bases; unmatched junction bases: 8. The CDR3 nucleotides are TGCAGCCTAAGGACAGGGCGGCAGACCCAGTACTTC. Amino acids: CSLRTGRQTQYF.